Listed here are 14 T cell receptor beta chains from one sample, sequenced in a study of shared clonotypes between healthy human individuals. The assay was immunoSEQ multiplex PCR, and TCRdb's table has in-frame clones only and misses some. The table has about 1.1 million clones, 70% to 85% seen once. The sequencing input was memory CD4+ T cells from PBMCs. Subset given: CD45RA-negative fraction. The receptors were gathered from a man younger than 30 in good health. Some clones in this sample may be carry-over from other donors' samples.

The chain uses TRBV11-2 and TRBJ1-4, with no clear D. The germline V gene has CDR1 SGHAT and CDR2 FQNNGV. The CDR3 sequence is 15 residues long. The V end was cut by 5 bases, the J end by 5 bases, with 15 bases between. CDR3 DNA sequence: TGTGCCAGCAGCCTCCCCGCGGGCAGGAATGAAAAACTGTTTTTT. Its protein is CASSLPAGRNEKLFF.

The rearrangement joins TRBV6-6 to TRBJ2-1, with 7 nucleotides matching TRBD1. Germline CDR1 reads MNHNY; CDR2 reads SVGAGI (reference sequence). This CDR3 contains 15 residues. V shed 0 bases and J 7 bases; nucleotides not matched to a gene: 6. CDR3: CASSYSGTDFNEQFF. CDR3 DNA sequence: TGTGCCAGCAGTTACTCAGGGACAGATTTTAATGAGCAGTTCTTC.

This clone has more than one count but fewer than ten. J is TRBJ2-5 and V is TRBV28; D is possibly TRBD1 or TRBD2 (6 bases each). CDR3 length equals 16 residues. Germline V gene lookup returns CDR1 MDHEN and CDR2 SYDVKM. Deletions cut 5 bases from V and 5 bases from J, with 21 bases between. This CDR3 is CASSRGGAGEGETQYF. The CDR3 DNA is TGTGCCAGCAGTCGGGGCGGGGCAGGGGAAGGGGAGACCCAGTACTTC.

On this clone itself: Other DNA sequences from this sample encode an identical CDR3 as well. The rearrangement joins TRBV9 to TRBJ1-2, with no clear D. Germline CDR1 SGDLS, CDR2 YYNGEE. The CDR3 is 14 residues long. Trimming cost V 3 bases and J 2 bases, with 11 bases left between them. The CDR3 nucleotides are TGTGCCAGCAGCGCCGGTCGGGGAAACTATGGCTACACCTTC. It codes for CASSAGRGNYGYTF.

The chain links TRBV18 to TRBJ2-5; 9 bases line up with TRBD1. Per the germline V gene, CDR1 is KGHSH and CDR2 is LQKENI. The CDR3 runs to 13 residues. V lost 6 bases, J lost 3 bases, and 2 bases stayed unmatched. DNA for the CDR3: TGTGCCAGCTCCGGGACAGGGAAAGAGACCCAGTACTTC. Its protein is CASSGTGKETQYF.

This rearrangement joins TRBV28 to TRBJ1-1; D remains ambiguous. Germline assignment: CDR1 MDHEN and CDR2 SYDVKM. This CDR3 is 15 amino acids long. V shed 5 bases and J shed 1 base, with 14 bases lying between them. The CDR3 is CASSDPGPRNTEAFF. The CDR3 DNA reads TGTGCCAGCAGTGACCCGGGCCCGAGGAACACTGAAGCTTTCTTT.

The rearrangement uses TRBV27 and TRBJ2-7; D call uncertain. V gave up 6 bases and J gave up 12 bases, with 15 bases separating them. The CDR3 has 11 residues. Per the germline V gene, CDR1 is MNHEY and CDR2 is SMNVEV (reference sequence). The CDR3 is CASRTAGRWYF. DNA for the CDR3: TGTGCCAGCAGGACTGCAGGACGGTGGTACTTC.

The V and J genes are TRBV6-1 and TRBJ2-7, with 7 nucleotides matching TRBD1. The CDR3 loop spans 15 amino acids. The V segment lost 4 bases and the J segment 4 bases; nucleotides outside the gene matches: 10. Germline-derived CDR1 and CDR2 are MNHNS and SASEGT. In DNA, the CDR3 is TGTGCCAGCAGTGGATCCGGGACAGTCAGTTACGAGCAGTACTTC. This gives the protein CASSGSGTVSYEQYF.

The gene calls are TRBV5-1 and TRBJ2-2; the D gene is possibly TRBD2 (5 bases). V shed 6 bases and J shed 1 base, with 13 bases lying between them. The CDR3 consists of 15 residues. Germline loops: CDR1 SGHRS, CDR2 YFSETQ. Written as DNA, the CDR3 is TGCGCCAGCAATCCGGAACTAGGGAACACCGGGGAGCTGTTTTTT. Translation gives CASNPELGNTGELFF.

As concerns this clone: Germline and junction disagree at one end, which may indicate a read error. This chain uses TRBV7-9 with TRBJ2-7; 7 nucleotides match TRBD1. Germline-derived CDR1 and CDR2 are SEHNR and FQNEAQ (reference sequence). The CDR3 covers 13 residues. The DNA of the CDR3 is TGTGCCAGCAGCCCCGACAGGGCTAGCAACAGGTGCTTC. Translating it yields CASSPDRASNRCF.

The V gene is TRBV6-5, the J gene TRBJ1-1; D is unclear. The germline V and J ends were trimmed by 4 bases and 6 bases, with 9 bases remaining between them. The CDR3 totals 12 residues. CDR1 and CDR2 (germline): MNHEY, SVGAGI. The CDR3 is CASSSSGAEAFF. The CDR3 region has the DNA TGTGCCAGCAGTTCGTCCGGGGCTGAAGCTTTCTTT.

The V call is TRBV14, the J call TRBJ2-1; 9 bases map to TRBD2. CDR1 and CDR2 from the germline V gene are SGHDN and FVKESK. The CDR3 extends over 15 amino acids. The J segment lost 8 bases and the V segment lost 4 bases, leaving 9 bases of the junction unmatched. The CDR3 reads CASSPSGRFFHEQFF. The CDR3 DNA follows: TGTGCCAGCAGCCCAAGCGGGAGGTTTTTTCATGAGCAGTTCTTC.

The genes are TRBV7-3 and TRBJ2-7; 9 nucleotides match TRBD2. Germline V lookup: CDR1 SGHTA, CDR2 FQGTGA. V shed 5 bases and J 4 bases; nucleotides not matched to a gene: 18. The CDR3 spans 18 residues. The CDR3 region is CASSHLFDRREGRYEQYF. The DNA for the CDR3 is TGTGCCAGCAGCCACCTCTTTGATCGGCGGGAGGGCCGGTACGAGCAGTACTTC.

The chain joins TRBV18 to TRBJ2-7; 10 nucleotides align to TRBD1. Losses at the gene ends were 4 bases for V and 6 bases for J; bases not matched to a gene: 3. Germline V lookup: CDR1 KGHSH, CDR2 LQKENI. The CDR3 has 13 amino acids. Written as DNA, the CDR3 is TGTGCCAGCTCACTTGGACAGGGGGGCGAGCAGTACTTC. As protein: CASSLGQGGEQYF.